Listed below are T cell receptor beta chains from one sample, sequenced in a study of shared clonotypes between healthy human individuals. Sequencing used immunoSEQ multiplex PCR; TCRdb keeps in-frame clones, though not all of them. The data show approximately 240,000 clones, with 65% seen just once and around 10% held by the top ten. Sequenced: memory CD4+ T cells sorted from blood. The source is a man between 25 and 39 years old in good health. Both conserved end residues are part of each CDR3. Each record gives: D gene, J gene, clone size, V gene, CDR3 protein, CDR3 DNA. A D gene is named only where the DNA matches it firmly. Some rows mark clone size as missing; the rest say once, few, many or name a class of expanded clone.

d_gene: TRBD1; j_gene: TRBJ2-7; abundance: few; v_gene: TRBV30; CDR3aa: CAWGDRDEQYF; CDR3nt: TGTGCCTGGGGGGACAGGGACGAGCAGTACTTC
d_gene: NA; j_gene: TRBJ2-3; abundance: NA; v_gene: TRBV11-2; CDR3aa: CASSPRKGGPDTQYF; CDR3nt: TGTGCCAGCAGCCCAAGAAAAGGTGGTCCAGATACGCAGTATTTT
d_gene: NA; j_gene: TRBJ1-4; abundance: NA; v_gene: TRBV30; CDR3aa: CAWSATAREKLFF; CDR3nt: TGTGCCTGGAGTGCTACAGCAAGGGAAAAACTGTTTTTT
d_gene: NA; j_gene: TRBJ2-5; abundance: NA; v_gene: TRBV5-5; CDR3aa: CASSLLFGSETQYF; CDR3nt: TGTGCCAGCAGCTTGTTATTCGGGTCGGAGACCCAGTACTTC
d_gene: NA; j_gene: TRBJ2-3; abundance: NA; v_gene: TRBV29-1; CDR3aa: CSVEGGRGADTQYF; CDR3nt: TGCAGCGTTGAGGGGGGCAGAGGCGCAGATACGCAGTATTTT
d_gene: TRBD1; j_gene: TRBJ2-7; abundance: NA; v_gene: TRBV11-2; CDR3aa: CASSFASGTGVYEQYF; CDR3nt: TGTGCCAGCAGCTTCGCATCCGGGACAGGGGTGTACGAGCAGTACTTC
d_gene: NA; j_gene: TRBJ1-1; abundance: NA; v_gene: TRBV29-1; CDR3aa: CSVEVRADTEAFF; CDR3nt: TGCAGCGTTGAAGTCCGTGCAGACACTGAAGCTTTCTTT
d_gene: NA; j_gene: TRBJ2-5; abundance: NA; v_gene: TRBV5-4; CDR3aa: CASSPVGVVGETQYF; CDR3nt: TGTGCCAGCAGCCCGGTTGGGGTCGTTGGCGAGACCCAGTACTTC
d_gene: TRBD1; j_gene: TRBJ2-5; abundance: NA; v_gene: TRBV29-1; CDR3aa: CSVRCGQGYQETQYF; CDR3nt: TGCAGCGTCCGGTGCGGACAGGGTTATCAAGAGACCCAGTACTTC
d_gene: TRBD1; j_gene: TRBJ1-5; abundance: few; v_gene: TRBV15; CDR3aa: CATSRDRYQPQHF; CDR3nt: TGTGCCACCAGCAGGGACAGGTATCAGCCCCAGCATTTT
d_gene: NA; j_gene: TRBJ2-7; abundance: NA; v_gene: TRBV5-1; CDR3aa: CASSFGDEQYF; CDR3nt: TGCGCCAGCAGCTTTGGTGACGAGCAGTACTTC
d_gene: NA; j_gene: TRBJ2-1; abundance: NA; v_gene: TRBV5-4; CDR3aa: CASSLRVADEQFF; CDR3nt: TGTGCCAGCAGCTTAAGGGTAGCGGATGAGCAGTTCTTC
d_gene: TRBD1; j_gene: TRBJ2-4; abundance: NA; v_gene: TRBV27; CDR3aa: CASRARTGGFQYF; CDR3nt: TGTGCCAGCAGAGCCCGGACAGGGGGTTTTCAGTACTTC
d_gene: TRBD2; j_gene: TRBJ2-3; abundance: NA; v_gene: TRBV11-2; CDR3aa: CASSLWAFSGDTQYF; CDR3nt: TGTGCCAGCAGCTTATGGGCCTTTAGCGGGGATACGCAGTATTTT
d_gene: NA; j_gene: TRBJ2-3; abundance: NA; v_gene: TRBV5-1; CDR3aa: CASSPEGSDTQYF; CDR3nt: TGCGCCAGCAGCCCGGAAGGGTCGGATACGCAGTATTTT
d_gene: NA; j_gene: TRBJ1-1; abundance: NA; v_gene: TRBV9; CDR3aa: CASSQRANTEAFF; CDR3nt: TGTGCCAGCAGCCAGAGGGCGAACACTGAAGCTTTCTTT
d_gene: NA; j_gene: TRBJ2-7; abundance: NA; v_gene: TRBV2; CDR3aa: CASSAQVFEQYF; CDR3nt: TGTGCCAGCAGTGCTCAGGTTTTTGAGCAGTACTTC
d_gene: NA; j_gene: TRBJ2-6; abundance: NA; v_gene: TRBV18; CDR3aa: CASSLIRGSSGANVLTF; CDR3nt: TGTGCCAGCTCACTCATCAGGGGAAGCTCTGGGGCCAACGTCCTGACTTTC
d_gene: TRBD1; j_gene: TRBJ1-2; abundance: NA; v_gene: TRBV19; CDR3aa: CASSIEQGYNGYTF; CDR3nt: TGTGCCAGTAGTATCGAACAGGGGTATAATGGCTACACCTTC
d_gene: TRBD2; j_gene: TRBJ2-7; abundance: few; v_gene: TRBV7-6; CDR3aa: CASSPRVRGRAPYEQYF; CDR3nt: TGTGCCAGCAGCCCCCGCGTCCGCGGGAGGGCCCCCTACGAGCAGTACTTC
d_gene: NA; j_gene: TRBJ2-4; abundance: NA; v_gene: TRBV28; CDR3aa: CASNAAAKNIQYF; CDR3nt: TGTGCCAGCAACGCGGCTGCCAAAAACATTCAGTACTTC
d_gene: NA; j_gene: TRBJ2-2; abundance: NA; v_gene: TRBV18; CDR3aa: CASSPSPLGTGELFF; CDR3nt: TGTGCCAGCTCGCCCTCCCCACTAGGCACCGGGGAGCTGTTTTTT
d_gene: TRBD1; j_gene: TRBJ1-5; abundance: few; v_gene: TRBV30; CDR3aa: CAWSVEGAQPQHF; CDR3nt: TGTGCCTGGAGTGTAGAGGGGGCTCAGCCCCAGCATTTT
d_gene: NA; j_gene: TRBJ1-5; abundance: NA; v_gene: TRBV7-9; CDR3aa: CASSSGLNFLGQPQHF; CDR3nt: TGTGCCAGCAGCTCGGGGCTGAACTTCCTCGGTCAGCCCCAGCATTTT
d_gene: NA; j_gene: TRBJ2-7; abundance: few; v_gene: TRBV6-1; CDR3aa: CASSETTRTYEQYF; CDR3nt: TGTGCCAGCAGTGAAACGACTAGGACCTACGAGCAGTACTTC
d_gene: NA; j_gene: TRBJ1-5; abundance: few; v_gene: TRBV6-1; CDR3aa: CASSVLSNQPQHF; CDR3nt: TGTGCCAGCAGTGTCCTTAGCAATCAGCCCCAGCATTTT
d_gene: TRBD2; j_gene: TRBJ2-7; abundance: NA; v_gene: TRBV9; CDR3aa: CASSVTPGLVSEQYF; CDR3nt: TGTGCCAGCAGCGTGACCCCGGGACTAGTAAGTGAGCAGTACTTC
d_gene: TRBD2; j_gene: TRBJ2-1; abundance: NA; v_gene: TRBV5-1; CDR3aa: CASSLDSSGRGRQFF; CDR3nt: TGCGCCAGCAGCTTGGATTCTAGCGGGAGGGGTAGGCAGTTCTTC